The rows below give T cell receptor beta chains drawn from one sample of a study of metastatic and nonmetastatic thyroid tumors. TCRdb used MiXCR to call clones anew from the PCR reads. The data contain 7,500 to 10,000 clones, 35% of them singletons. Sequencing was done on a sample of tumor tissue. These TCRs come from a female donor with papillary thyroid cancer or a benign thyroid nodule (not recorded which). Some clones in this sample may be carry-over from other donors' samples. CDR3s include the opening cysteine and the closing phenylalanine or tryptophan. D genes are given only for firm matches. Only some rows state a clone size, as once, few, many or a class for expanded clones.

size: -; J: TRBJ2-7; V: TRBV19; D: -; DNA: TGTGCCAGTAGTATACAGCGGACCTACGAGCAGTACTTC; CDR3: CASSIQRTYEQYF
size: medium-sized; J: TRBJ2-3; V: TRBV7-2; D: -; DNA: TGTGCCAGCAGCTCCCTCCCAGATACGCAGTATTTT; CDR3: CASSSLPDTQYF
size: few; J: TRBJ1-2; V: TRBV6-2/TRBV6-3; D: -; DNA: TGTGCCAGCAGTTACTCGTCCTCTGGCTACACCTTC; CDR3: CASSYSSSGYTF
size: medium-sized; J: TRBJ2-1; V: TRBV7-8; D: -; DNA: TGTGCCAGCAGCTCCGGGGTACCCTACAATGAGCAGTTCTTC; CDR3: CASSSGVPYNEQFF
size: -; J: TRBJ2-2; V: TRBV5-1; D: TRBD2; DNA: TGCGCCAGCAGCATCCGGGGTAGCGGGAGCGGGCACACCGGGGAGCTGTTTTTT; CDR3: CASSIRGSGSGHTGELFF
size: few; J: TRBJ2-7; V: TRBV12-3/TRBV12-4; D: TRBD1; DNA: TGTGCCAGCAGTAGAACCCGGGACAGTCAGTACTTC; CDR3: CASSRTRDSQYF
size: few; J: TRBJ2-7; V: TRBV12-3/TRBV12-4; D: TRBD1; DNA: TGTGCCAGCAGTTTCGGGACAGGGGGCGACGAGCAGTACTTC; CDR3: CASSFGTGGDEQYF
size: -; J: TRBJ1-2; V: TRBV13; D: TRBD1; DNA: TGTGCCAGCAGCTTAGGACAGGGGCCGACCTTC; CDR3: CASSLGQGPTF
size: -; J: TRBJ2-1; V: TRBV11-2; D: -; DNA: TGTGCCAGCAGCAAAGAGCTAGAGGACTGGAGCAATGAGCAGTTCTTC; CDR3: CASSKELEDWSNEQFF
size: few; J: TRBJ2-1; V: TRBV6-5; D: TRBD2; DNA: TGTGCCAGCAGTTACACAGCGGGAGGGTACAATGAGCAGTTCTTC; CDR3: CASSYTAGGYNEQFF
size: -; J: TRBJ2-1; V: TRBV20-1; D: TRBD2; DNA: TGCAGAGGACTAGCGGGGAACAATGAGCAGTTCTTC; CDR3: CRGLAGNNEQFF
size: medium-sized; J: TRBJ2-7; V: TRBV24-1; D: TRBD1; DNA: TGTGCCACCAGCTCAGACAGGGGGGGGTTCTACGAGCAGTACTTC; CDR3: CATSSDRGGFYEQYF
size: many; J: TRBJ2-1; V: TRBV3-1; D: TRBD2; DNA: TGTGCCAGCCGGGTATTAGCGGGGGGGCGGTACAATGAGCAGTTCTTC; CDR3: CASRVLAGGRYNEQFF
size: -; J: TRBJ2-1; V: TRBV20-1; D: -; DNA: TGCAGTGCTACTACGCCGAGCTCCTACAATGAGCAGTTCTTC; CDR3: CSATTPSSYNEQFF
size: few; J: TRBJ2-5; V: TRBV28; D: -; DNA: TGTGCCAGCAGTTTAGGAAGGGTGGAGACCCAGTACTTC; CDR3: CASSLGRVETQYF
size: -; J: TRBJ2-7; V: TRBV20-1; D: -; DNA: TGCAGTGAACACAGGGTCGACGAGCAGTACTTC; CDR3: CSEHRVDEQYF
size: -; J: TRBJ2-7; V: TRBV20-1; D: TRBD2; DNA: TGCAGTGCTAGAGAACTAGCGGGGGGGCTCTACGAGCAGTACTTC; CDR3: CSARELAGGLYEQYF
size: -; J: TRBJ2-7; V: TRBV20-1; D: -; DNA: TGCAGTGCTAGATTGGGGGGTTTGGAGCAGTACTTC; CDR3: CSARLGGLEQYF
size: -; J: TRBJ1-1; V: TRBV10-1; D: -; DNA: TGCGCCAGCAGTGATCCTATATCCTCTGAAGCTTTCTTT; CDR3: CASSDPISSEAFF
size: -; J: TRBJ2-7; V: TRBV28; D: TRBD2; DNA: TGTGCCAGCAGTTCGCTAACCCCCGGGACTAGCGGGAGGCATTCCTACGAGCAGTACTTC; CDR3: CASSSLTPGTSGRHSYEQYF
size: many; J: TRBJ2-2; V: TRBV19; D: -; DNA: TGTGCCACCTGGGACACCGGGGAGCTGTTTTTT; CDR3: CATWDTGELFF
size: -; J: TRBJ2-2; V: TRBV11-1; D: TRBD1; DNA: TGTGCCAGCAGCCCCCAAACCCCGGGACAGGGAACCGGTGAGCTGTTTTTT; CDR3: CASSPQTPGQGTGELFF